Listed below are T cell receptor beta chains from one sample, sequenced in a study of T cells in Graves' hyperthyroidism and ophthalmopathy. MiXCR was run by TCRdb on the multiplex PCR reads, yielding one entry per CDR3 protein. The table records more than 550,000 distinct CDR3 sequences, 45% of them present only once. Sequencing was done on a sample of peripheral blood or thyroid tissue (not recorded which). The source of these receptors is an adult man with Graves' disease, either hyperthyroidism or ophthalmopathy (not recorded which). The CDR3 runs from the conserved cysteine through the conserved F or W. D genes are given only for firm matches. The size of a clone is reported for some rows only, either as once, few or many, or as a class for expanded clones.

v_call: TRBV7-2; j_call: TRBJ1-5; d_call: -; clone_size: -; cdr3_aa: CASSFVHSQNQPQHF; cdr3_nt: TGTGCCAGCAGCTTTGTCCACAGTCAAAATCAGCCCCAGCATTTT
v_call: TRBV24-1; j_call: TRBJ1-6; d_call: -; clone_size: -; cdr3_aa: CATSREKGSPLHF; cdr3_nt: TGTGCCACCAGTCGGGAGAAGGGATCACCCCTCCACTTT
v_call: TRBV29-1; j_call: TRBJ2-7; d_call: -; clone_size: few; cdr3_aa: CSVYLLGIYEQYF; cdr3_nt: TGCAGCGTTTACTTGCTAGGTATCTACGAGCAGTACTTC
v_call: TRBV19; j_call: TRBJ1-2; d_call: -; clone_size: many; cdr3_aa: CASSIRQGLHGYTF; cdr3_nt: TGTGCCAGTAGTATCCGGCAGGGCCTGCATGGCTACACCTTC
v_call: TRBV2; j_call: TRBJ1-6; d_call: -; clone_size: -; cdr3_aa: CASTLWDTGSPLHF; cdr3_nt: TGTGCCAGCACCCTGTGGGACACGGGTTCACCCCTCCACTTT
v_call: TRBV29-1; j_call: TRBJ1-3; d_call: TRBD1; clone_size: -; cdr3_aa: CSVTGFKNTIYF; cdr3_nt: TGCAGCGTGACAGGGTTTAAAAACACCATATATTTT
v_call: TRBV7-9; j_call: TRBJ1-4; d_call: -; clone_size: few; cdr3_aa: CASSFVAQTNEKLFF; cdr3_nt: TGTGCCAGCAGTTTCGTGGCCCAAACTAATGAAAAACTGTTTTTT
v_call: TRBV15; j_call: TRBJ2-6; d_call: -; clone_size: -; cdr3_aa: CATSNPVDGANVLTF; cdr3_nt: TGTGCCACCAGCAACCCCGTCGACGGGGCCAACGTCCTGACTTTC
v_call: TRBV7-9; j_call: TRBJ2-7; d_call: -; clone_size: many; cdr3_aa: CASGDSYSYEQYF; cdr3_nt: TGTGCCAGCGGAGACAGCTACTCCTACGAGCAGTACTTC
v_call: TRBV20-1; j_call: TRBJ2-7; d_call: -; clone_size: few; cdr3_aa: CSPSQTRLGYEQYF; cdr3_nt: TGCAGTCCCTCCCAGACTAGGCTAGGTTACGAGCAGTACTTC
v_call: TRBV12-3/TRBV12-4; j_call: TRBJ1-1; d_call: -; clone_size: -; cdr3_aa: CASSFGVEAFF; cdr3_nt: TGTGCCAGCAGTTTTGGGGTGGAAGCTTTCTTT
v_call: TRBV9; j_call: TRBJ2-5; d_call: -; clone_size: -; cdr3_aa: CASSPTQGLADVKETQYF; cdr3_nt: TGTGCCAGCAGCCCCACACAAGGGCTGGCGGATGTCAAAGAGACCCAGTACTTC
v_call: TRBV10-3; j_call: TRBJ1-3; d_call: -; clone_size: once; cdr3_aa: CAISEEGGYTIYF; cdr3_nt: TGTGCCATCAGTGAGGAGGGTGGCTACACCATATATTTT
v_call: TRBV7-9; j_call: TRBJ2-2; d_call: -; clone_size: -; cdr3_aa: CASSLGEGKIGELFF; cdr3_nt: TGTGCCAGCAGCTTAGGCGAGGGGAAAATCGGGGAGCTGTTTTTT
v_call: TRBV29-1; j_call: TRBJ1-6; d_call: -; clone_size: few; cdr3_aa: CSVASGEPNSPLHF; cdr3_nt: TGCAGCGTTGCTTCCGGGGAGCCGAATTCACCCCTCCACTTT
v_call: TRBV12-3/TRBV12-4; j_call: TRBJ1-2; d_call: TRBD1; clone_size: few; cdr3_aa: CASRTRGLGYTF; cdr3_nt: TGTGCCAGCAGAACCAGGGGGCTCGGCTACACCTTC